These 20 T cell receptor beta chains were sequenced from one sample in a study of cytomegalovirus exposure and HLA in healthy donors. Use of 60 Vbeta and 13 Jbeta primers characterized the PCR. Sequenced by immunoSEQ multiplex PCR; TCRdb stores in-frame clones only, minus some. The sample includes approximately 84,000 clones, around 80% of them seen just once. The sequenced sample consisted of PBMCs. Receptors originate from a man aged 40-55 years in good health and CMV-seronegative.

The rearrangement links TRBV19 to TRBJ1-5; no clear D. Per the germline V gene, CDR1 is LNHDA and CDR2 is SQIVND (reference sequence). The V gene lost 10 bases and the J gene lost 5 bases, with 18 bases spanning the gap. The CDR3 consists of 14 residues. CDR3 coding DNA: TGTGCCACCCACATAAACCGTGGTTATCAGCCCCAGCATTTT. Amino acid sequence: CATHINRGYQPQHF.

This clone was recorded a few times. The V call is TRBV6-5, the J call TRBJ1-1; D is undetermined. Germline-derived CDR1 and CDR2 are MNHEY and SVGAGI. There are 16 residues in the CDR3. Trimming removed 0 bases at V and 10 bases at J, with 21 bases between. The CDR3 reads CASSYSISGSGNVAFF. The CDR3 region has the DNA TGTGCCAGCAGTTACTCGATCTCCGGGAGTGGAAATGTAGCTTTCTTT.

Here the CDR3 DNA reads TGCGCCAGCAGTCCCGGGACAGGGGTAGGCTACACCTTC. Amino acids: CASSPGTGVGYTF. The chain carries TRBV5-1 and TRBJ1-2; 10 bases agree with TRBD1. CDR3 size: 13 residues. The junction had 6 bases not matched to a gene; V was cut back by 5 bases and J by 8 bases. CDR1 is SGHRS and CDR2 is YFSETQ in the germline V gene.

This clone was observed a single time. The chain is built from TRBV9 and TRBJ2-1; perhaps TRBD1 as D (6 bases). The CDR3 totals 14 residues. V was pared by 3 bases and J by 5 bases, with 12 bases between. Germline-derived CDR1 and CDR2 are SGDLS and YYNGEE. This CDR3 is CASSEGERDNEQFF. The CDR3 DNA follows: TGTGCCAGCAGCGAGGGGGAACGGGACAATGAGCAGTTCTTC.

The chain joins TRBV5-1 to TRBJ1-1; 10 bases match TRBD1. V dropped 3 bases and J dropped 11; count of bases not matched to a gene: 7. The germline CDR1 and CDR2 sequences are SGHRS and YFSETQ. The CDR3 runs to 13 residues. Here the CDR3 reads CASSSQDRGTAFF. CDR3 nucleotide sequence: TGCGCCAGCAGCTCTCAGGACAGGGGGACGGCTTTCTTT.

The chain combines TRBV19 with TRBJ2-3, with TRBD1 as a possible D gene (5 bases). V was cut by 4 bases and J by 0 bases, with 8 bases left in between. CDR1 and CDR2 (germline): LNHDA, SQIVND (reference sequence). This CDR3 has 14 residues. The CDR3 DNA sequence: TGTGCCAGTAGTAATCAGGGAAGCACAGATACGCAGTATTTT. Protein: CASSNQGSTDTQYF.

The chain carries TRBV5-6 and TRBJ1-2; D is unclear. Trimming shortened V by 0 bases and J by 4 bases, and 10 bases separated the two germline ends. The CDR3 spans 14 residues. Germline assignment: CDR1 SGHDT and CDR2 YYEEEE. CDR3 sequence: CASSLVSQLYGYTF. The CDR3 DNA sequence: TGTGCCAGCAGCTTGGTATCACAGCTCTATGGCTACACCTTC.

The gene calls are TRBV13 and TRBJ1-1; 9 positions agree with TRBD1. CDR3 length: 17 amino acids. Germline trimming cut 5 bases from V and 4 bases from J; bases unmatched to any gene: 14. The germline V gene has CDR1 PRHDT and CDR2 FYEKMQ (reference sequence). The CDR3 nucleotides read TGTGCCAGCAGCCTCCGGGACAGGGTCCCGGAGGGCACTGAAGCTTTCTTT. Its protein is CASSLRDRVPEGTEAFF.

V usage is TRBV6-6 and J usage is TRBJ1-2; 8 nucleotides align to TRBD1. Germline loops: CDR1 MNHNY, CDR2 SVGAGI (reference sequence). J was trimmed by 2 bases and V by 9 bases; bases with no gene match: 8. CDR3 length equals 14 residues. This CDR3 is CASTGTGLNYGYTF. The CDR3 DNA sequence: TGTGCCAGTACCGGGACAGGTCTCAACTATGGCTACACCTTC.

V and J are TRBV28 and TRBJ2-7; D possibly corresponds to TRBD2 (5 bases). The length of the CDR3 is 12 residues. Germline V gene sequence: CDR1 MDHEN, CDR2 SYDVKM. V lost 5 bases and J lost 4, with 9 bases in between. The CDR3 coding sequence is TGTGCCAGCAGTCGGACTGAGTACGAGCAGTACTTC. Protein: CASSRTEYEQYF.

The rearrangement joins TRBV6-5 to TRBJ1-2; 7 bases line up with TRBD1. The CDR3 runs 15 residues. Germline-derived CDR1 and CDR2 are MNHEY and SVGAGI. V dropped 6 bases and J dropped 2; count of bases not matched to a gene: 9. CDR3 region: CASSGGQNINYGYTF. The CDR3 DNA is TGTGCCAGCAGCGGGGGACAGAATATAAACTATGGCTACACCTTC.

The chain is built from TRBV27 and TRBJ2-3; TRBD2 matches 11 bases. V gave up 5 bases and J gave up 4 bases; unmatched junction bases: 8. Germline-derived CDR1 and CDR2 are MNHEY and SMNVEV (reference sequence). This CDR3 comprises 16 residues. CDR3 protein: CASSPRFSGGADTQYF. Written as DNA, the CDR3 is TGTGCCAGCAGTCCCCGATTTAGCGGGGGGGCAGATACGCAGTATTTT.

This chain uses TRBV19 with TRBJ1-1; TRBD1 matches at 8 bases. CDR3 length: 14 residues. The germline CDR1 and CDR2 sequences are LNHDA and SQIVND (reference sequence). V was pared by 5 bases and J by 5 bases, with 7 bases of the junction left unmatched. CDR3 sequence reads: CASSLGRGRTEAFF. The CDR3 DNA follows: TGTGCCAGTAGTTTGGGCAGGGGGCGAACTGAAGCTTTCTTT.

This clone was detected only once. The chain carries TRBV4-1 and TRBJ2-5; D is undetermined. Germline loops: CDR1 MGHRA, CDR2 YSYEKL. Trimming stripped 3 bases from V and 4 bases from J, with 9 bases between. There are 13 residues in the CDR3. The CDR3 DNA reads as TGCGCCAGCAGCCAGGATGGAGTAGAGACCCAGTACTTC. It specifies CASSQDGVETQYF.

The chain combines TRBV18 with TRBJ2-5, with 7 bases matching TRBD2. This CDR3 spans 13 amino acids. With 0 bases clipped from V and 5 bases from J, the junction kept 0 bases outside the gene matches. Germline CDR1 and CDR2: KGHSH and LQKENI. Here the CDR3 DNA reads TGTGCCAGCTCACCACCGGGAGGGGAGACCCAGTACTTC. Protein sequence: CASSPPGGETQYF.

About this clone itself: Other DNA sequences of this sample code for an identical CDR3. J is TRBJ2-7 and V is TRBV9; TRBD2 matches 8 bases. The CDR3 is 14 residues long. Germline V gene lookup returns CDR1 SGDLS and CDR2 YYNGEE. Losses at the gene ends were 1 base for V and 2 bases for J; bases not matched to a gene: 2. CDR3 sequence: CASSVTSGPYEQYF. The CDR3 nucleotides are TGTGCCAGCAGCGTAACTAGCGGCCCCTACGAGCAGTACTTC.

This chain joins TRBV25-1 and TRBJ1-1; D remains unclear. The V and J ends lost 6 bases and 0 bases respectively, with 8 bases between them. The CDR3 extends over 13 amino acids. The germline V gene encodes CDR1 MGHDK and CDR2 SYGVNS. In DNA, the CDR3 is TGTGCCAGCAGGAGGCAGTTGAACACTGAAGCTTTCTTT. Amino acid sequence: CASRRQLNTEAFF.

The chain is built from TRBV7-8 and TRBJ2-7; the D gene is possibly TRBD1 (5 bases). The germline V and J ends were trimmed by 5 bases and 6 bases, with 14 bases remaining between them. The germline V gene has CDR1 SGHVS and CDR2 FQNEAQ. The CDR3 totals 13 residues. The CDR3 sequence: CASSPGQGTEQYF. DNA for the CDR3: TGTGCCAGCAGCCCAGGGCAGGGTACCGAGCAGTACTTC.

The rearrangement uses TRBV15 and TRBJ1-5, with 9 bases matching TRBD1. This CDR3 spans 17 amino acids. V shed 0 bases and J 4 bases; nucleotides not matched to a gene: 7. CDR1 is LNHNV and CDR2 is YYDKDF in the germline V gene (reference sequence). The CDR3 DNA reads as TGTGCCACCAGCAGAGACTCTCTTGGACAGGGGAATCAGCCCCAGCATTTT. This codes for CATSRDSLGQGNQPQHF.

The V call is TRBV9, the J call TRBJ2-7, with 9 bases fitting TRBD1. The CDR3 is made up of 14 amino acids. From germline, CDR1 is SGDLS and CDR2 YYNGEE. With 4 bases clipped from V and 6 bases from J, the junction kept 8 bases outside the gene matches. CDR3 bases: TGTGCCAGCAGCTCCCGGACAGGGGCGGCCGAGCAGTACTTC. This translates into CASSSRTGAAEQYF.